This passage covers 17 T cell receptor beta chains from one sample sequenced in a study of T-cell reconstitution after alpha-beta-depleted transplantation in children listed by TCRdb under 2016. The treatment or condition tag for this specimen amounts to: allogeneic hematopoietic cell transplantation with graft depleted of TCRalphabeta T cells and CD19 B cells. Preparation of the library involved PCR. Sequencing was performed on an Illumina HiSeq 2500. TCR libraries were prepared with molecular barcoding, using unique molecular identifiers to normalize TCRbeta repertoire quantification. TCRdb redid the processing of the public reads, applying fastp at Q25 and MiXCR, and retained in-frame beta chains. Each CDR3 protein appears once, grouped with its most common genes and DNA. This sample is represented by 250,000 to 400,000 distinct CDR3 sequences; around 25% of them were singletons. Clones ranked in the top ten supply about a tenth of the sample.

This material consisted of PBMCs, mostly from graft donor cells, taken 180 days after TCRalphabeta/CD19-depleted stem cell transplant. Receptor source: a male patient younger than 18 who had a stem cell transplant for acute lymphoblastic leukemia, so the T cells may come from the graft donor.

This chain uses TRBV27 with TRBJ2-7, with TRBD2 matching 7 bases. The CDR3 is made up of 14 amino acids. Germline CDR1 is MNHEY and CDR2 is SMNVEV (reference sequence). V shed 5 bases, J shed 6 bases, and the junction held 10 bases outside the gene matches. This CDR3 reads CASSPTSALREQYF. For the CDR3, the DNA is TGTGCCAGCAGTCCAACTAGCGCATTACGCGAGCAGTACTTC.

This sequence joins TRBV11-2 and TRBJ2-1, with 7 positions matching TRBD2. Germline assignment: CDR1 SGHAT and CDR2 FQNNGV. The trim removed 5 bases at V and 4 bases at J, leaving 8 bases unmatched. This CDR3 is built from 15 residues. The CDR3 spells CASSQERGGYNEQFF. The DNA for the CDR3 is TGTGCCAGCAGCCAAGAGCGGGGAGGGTACAATGAGCAGTTCTTC.

This clonotype appeared a few times. The chain links TRBV20-1 to TRBJ2-3; TRBD2 is a possible D gene (5 bases). Trimming took off 3 bases at V and 4 bases at J, with 11 bases between the two ends. CDR1 and CDR2 (germline): DFQATT, SNEGSKA (reference sequence). This CDR3 has 13 amino acids. Here the CDR3 DNA reads TGCAGTGCTAGGACTACAAGAGCAGATACGCAGTATTTT. It yields the protein CSARTTRADTQYF.

This clonotype was recorded a few times. The V gene is TRBV5-1, the J gene TRBJ1-1; D is unclear. Trimming shortened V by 1 base and J by 3 bases, and 10 bases separated the two germline ends. The CDR3 runs 14 residues. Germline CDR1 reads SGHRS; CDR2 reads YFSETQ. DNA of the CDR3: TGCGCCAGCAGCTTGAGGCAGTGGGACACTGAAGCTTTCTTT. It codes for CASSLRQWDTEAFF.

The chain recombines TRBV5-1 with TRBJ2-7; a weak D match, TRBD1 (6 bases). The CDR3 runs 16 residues. Trimming pared 7 bases from V and 5 bases from J, leaving 25 bases between. Per the germline V gene, CDR1 is SGHRS and CDR2 is YFSETQ. The chain's CDR3 is CASRDTPWSLMDEQYF. As DNA, the CDR3 is TGCGCCAGCCGGGACACCCCCTGGTCCCTTATGGACGAGCAGTACTTC.

The chain has TRBV15 and TRBJ1-2; TRBD1 is a possible D gene (6 bases). From germline, CDR1 is LNHNV and CDR2 YYDKDF (reference sequence). This CDR3 contains 14 residues. V lost 1 base and J lost 4, with 10 bases in between. The CDR3 region has the DNA TGTGCCACCAGCAGAGTTAGGGGGACCTATGGCTACACCTTC. It translates to CATSRVRGTYGYTF.

This sequence joins TRBV18 and TRBJ2-3, with TRBD2 matching 10 bases. Per germline, CDR1 KGHSH and CDR2 LQKENI. V shed 4 bases, J shed 3 bases, and the junction held 7 bases outside the gene matches. The CDR3 sequence is 16 residues long. The CDR3 sequence is CASSRRISGRTDTQYF. The CDR3 nucleotides are TGTGCCAGCTCACGACGGATTAGCGGGAGGACAGATACGCAGTATTTT.

The rearrangement joins TRBV7-3 to TRBJ1-1; TRBD1 aligns across 8 bases. CDR1 SGHTA and CDR2 FQGTGA come from the germline V gene. The CDR3 runs 20 residues. V gave up 0 bases and J gave up 1 base; unmatched junction bases: 16. The CDR3, as DNA: TGTGCCAGCAGCTTAACGTATGTGGGCAGGGGGCACGAGGGGAACACTGAAGCTTTCTTT. It specifies CASSLTYVGRGHEGNTEAFF.

The chain carries TRBV5-6 and TRBJ2-7, with 9 nucleotides matching TRBD2. Germline lookup yields CDR1 SGHDT and CDR2 YYEEEE. With V trimmed by 4 bases and J by 3 bases, 11 bases remained unmatched. This CDR3 region has 16 residues. CDR3 region: CASSLTPGLAIYEQYF. The CDR3 bases are TGTGCCAGCAGCCTAACTCCGGGACTAGCAATCTACGAGCAGTACTTC. Full variable domain (remainder filled in from reference TRBV5-6 and TRBJ2-7): DAGVTQSPTHLIKTRGQQVTLRCSPKSGHDTVSWYQQALGQGPQFIFQYYEEEERQRGNFPDRFSGHQFPNYSSELNVNALLLGDSALYLCASSLTPGLAIYEQYFGPGTRLTVT.

This clonotype has a handful of counts. This sequence joins TRBV19 and TRBJ1-5; 7 bases fit TRBD1. Per the germline V gene, CDR1 is LNHDA and CDR2 is SQIVND (reference sequence). The CDR3 runs to 15 residues. The V segment lost 5 bases and the J segment 0 bases; nucleotides outside the gene matches: 4. CDR3 loop: CASSRTGHSNQPQHF. DNA for the CDR3: TGTGCCAGTAGTCGGACAGGCCATAGCAATCAGCCCCAGCATTTT.

This clonotype was counted a few times. The CDR3 sequence is CASSLSSRAREQYF. CDR3 DNA: TGTGCCAGCAGTTTATCGTCCAGGGCAAGAGAGCAGTACTTC. This chain uses TRBV27 with TRBJ2-7; D is perhaps TRBD1 (5 bases). Trimming pared 0 bases from V and 7 bases from J, leaving 13 bases between. CDR3 length: 14 amino acids. CDR1 and CDR2 from the germline V gene are MNHEY and SMNVEV (reference sequence).

This clonotype was detected only a few times. The rearrangement uses TRBV29-1 and TRBJ2-7; perhaps TRBD2 as D (5 bases). This CDR3 region has 14 residues. The germline V gene has CDR1 SQVTM and CDR2 ANQGSEA. Trimming took 7 bases from V and 5 from J, leaving 21 bases between them. CDR3 bases: TGCAGCGCCGGACCGAGGGCCGTGTTCAACGAGCAGTACTTC. Its protein is CSAGPRAVFNEQYF.

This clonotype turned up a few times. V is TRBV5-4 and J is TRBJ2-7; D remains ambiguous. With 5 bases removed from V and 6 bases from J, the gap between germline ends came to 21 bases. There are 15 residues in the CDR3. Looked up from germline, CDR1 is SGHNT and CDR2 is YYREEE (reference sequence). The CDR3: CASSSVTPGFGEQYF. The CDR3 nucleotides read TGTGCCAGCAGTTCTGTAACCCCAGGTTTCGGCGAGCAGTACTTC.

This clonotype was seen at least ten times. The rearrangement uses TRBV12-3 or TRBV12-4 and TRBJ2-1; D unresolved. CDR3 size: 14 residues. V was clipped by 6 bases and J by 0 bases, with 9 bases between them. The CDR3 DNA reads TGTGCCAGCAGCCCTTGGGGCTCCTACAATGAGCAGTTCTTC. This translates into CASSPWGSYNEQFF.

This clonotype was counted between two and nine times. The J gene is TRBJ2-3, the V gene TRBV18, with D possibly TRBD2 on 8 matching bases. The V gene's germline CDR1 is KGHSH and CDR2 LQKENI. The CDR3 is 18 amino acids. V dropped 6 bases and J dropped 5 bases, with 27 bases sitting between them. In nucleotides, the CDR3 is TGTGCCAGCTCCCCCGTTCAGGGGGTAGCGGGAATCGGAGATACGCAGTATTTT. Protein sequence: CASSPVQGVAGIGDTQYF.

This clonotype was picked up a small number of times. The V call is TRBV7-6, the J call TRBJ1-4; D is perhaps TRBD1 (5 bases). The CDR3 runs to 16 residues. CDR1 SGHVS and CDR2 FNYEAQ come from the germline V gene. The ends were cut back, 1 base at V and 13 bases at J, with 22 bases in the middle. The CDR3 DNA reads as TGTGCCAGCAGCTTAGAATGGGGGGGGTCCTTGGAGCGACTGTTTTTT. Its translation: CASSLEWGGSLERLFF.

This chain links TRBV12-3 or TRBV12-4 with TRBJ2-5; perhaps TRBD2 as D (6 bases). This CDR3 has 16 amino acids. Trimming shortened V by 2 bases and J by 7 bases, and 20 bases separated the two germline ends. The CDR3 nucleotides are TGTGCCAGCAGTTTATCGGGACGGGAGCGGGCTGGGACCCAGTACTTC. It is translated as CASSLSGRERAGTQYF.